The 10 T cell receptor beta chains presented below share a single source sample, sequenced in a study of Ad26.COV2.S vaccination and SARS-CoV-2 variants. Data came from immunoSEQ multiplex PCR; TCRdb stores just in-frame clones and leaves some out. The repertoire consists of about 97,000 clones, with 60% to 85% occurring once and the leading ten covering about 18%. The material sequenced was peripheral blood, taken after recovery from COVID-19. The receptors come from a human donor who had recovered from COVID-19.

The V call is TRBV5-1, the J call TRBJ2-7; TRBD1 matches at 7 bases. The CDR3 extends over 14 amino acids. The ends lost 4 bases at V and 5 bases at J; junction bases unmatched: 9. Looked up from germline, CDR1 is SGHRS and CDR2 is YFSETQ. In nucleotides, the CDR3 is TGCGCCAGCAGCCCCGGACAGGCCAGGGACGAGCAGTACTTC. Amino acids: CASSPGQARDEQYF.

The chain is built from TRBV7-2 and TRBJ2-2; D may be TRBD2 (5 bases). The CDR3 contains 14 residues. The V and J ends lost 4 bases and 5 bases respectively, with 11 bases between them. Germline V gives CDR1 SGHTA, CDR2 FQGNSA. CDR3 sequence: CASSSERGTGELFF. Written as DNA, the CDR3 is TGTGCCAGCAGCTCCGAAAGAGGGACCGGGGAGCTGTTTTTT.

This sequence joins TRBV29-1 and TRBJ2-7, with 7 bases fitting TRBD1. Germline-derived CDR1 and CDR2 are SQVTM and ANQGSEA. The CDR3 sequence is 15 residues long. The J segment lost 0 bases and the V segment lost 7 bases, leaving 12 bases of the junction unmatched. CDR3 residues: CSAQGGLLSSYEQYF. CDR3 DNA sequence: TGCAGCGCCCAAGGGGGCCTTCTTAGCTCCTACGAGCAGTACTTC.

The rearrangement uses TRBV24-1 and TRBJ1-2; D is unresolved. This CDR3 has 11 residues. CDR1 is KGHDR and CDR2 is SFDVKD in the germline V gene. Trimming shortened V by 3 bases and J by 4 bases, and 2 bases separated the two germline ends. For the CDR3, the DNA is TGTGCCACCAGTGATGGCTATGGCTACACCTTC. Translation gives CATSDGYGYTF.

The V gene is TRBV6-1, the J gene TRBJ2-7; D is perhaps TRBD1 (6 bases). There are 11 residues in the CDR3. Germline V CDR1 and CDR2: MNHNS, SASEGT. The V end lost 8 bases, the J end lost 6 bases, and 11 bases lay between the germline ends. The CDR3 spells CASGIQGEQYF. CDR3 bases: TGTGCCAGCGGGATACAGGGCGAGCAGTACTTC.

V and J are TRBV30 and TRBJ1-5; perhaps TRBD1 as D (5 bases). This CDR3 region has 15 residues. Germline V gene data show CDR1 as GTSNPN and CDR2 as SVGIG (reference sequence). Trimming removed 4 bases from V and 0 bases from J, with 13 bases in between. This chain's CDR3 is CAWTSGILSNQPQHF. Written as DNA, the CDR3 is TGTGCCTGGACTTCAGGGATTCTTAGCAATCAGCCCCAGCATTTT.

On this clone: A read error may produce the germline difference seen at one junction end. The genes are TRBV2 and TRBJ1-3; D not certain. Germline V gene lookup returns CDR1 SNHLY and CDR2 FYNNEI. CDR3 size: 12 residues. CDR3 nucleotides: TGTGCCAGCCGTGACACTGGAAACACCATATATTTT. This codes for CASRDTGNTIYF.

The chain carries TRBV11-1 and TRBJ2-7; D is perhaps TRBD1 or TRBD2 (5 bases each). V gave up 5 bases and J gave up 5 bases, with 22 bases separating them. The CDR3 extends over 16 amino acids. Germline V gene data show CDR1 as SGHAT and CDR2 as FQDESV (reference sequence). CDR3 in amino acids: CASSPNAGTSFHEQYF. CDR3 bases: TGTGCCAGCAGCCCCAACGCCGGGACGTCCTTCCACGAGCAGTACTTC.

V gene TRBV10-1 combines with J gene TRBJ1-6; D perhaps matches TRBD1 (5 bases). This CDR3 contains 15 residues. V lost 3 bases and J 7 bases, leaving 13 bases between the germline ends. Germline CDR1 and CDR2: WNHNN and SYGVQD (reference sequence). The CDR3 bases are TGCGCCAGCAGTGATGCGGGACGCCTGAATTCACCCCTCCACTTT. Amino acids: CASSDAGRLNSPLHF.

The rearrangement uses TRBV9 and TRBJ1-4, with D maybe TRBD1 (6 bases). CDR3 length: 16 residues. CDR1 and CDR2 (germline): SGDLS, YYNGEE. Trimming took 0 bases from V and 5 from J, leaving 14 bases between them. The CDR3 loop is CASSVDWGASNEKLFF. CDR3 nucleotides: TGTGCCAGCAGCGTAGATTGGGGGGCCTCGAATGAAAAACTGTTTTTT.